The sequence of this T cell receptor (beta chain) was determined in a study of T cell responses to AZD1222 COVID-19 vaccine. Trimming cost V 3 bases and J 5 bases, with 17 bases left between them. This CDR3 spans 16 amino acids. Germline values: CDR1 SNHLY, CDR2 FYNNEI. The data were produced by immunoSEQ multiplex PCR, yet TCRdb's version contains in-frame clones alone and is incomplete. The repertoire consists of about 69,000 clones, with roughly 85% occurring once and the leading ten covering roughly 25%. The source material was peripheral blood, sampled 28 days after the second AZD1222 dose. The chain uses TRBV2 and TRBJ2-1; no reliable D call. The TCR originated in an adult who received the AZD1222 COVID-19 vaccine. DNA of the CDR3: TGTGCCAGCAGTGATCCCGGGCCAATAGGGAACAATGAGCAGTTCTTC. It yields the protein CASSDPGPIGNNEQFF.